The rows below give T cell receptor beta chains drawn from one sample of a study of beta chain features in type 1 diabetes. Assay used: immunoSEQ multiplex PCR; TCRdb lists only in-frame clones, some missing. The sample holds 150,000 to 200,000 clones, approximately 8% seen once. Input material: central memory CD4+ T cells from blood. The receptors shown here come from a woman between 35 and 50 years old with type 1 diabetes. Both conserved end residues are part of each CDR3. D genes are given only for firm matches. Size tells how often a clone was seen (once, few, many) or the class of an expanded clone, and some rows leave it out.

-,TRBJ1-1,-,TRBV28,TGTGCCAGCAGTTTAAGGCTCGGGGGAGGCGGGACTGAAGCTTTCTTT,CASSLRLGGGGTEAFF
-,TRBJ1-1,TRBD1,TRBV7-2,TGTGCCAGCAGCCCACACAGGGGGCTCGGTGAAGCTTTCTTT,CASSPHRGLGEAFF
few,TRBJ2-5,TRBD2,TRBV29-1,TGCAGCGTGCCCCGGGGGGGGATGGAGACCCAGTACTTC,CSVPRGGMETQYF
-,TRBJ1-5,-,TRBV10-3,TGTGCCATCAGGGAATTCGAGGATCAGCCCCAGCATTTT,CAIREFEDQPQHF
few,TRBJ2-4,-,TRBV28,TGTGCCAGCAGTTCCATAGGGCGACCAGGGGACATTCAGTACTTC,CASSSIGRPGDIQYF
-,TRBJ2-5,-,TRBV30,TGTGCCGGACAACGCGGCCCAGCAGAGACCCAGTACTTC,CAGQRGPAETQYF
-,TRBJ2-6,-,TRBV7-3,TGTGCCAGCAGCTTAGTCCCGACAAAATCTGGGGCCAACGTCCTGACTTTC,CASSLVPTKSGANVLTF
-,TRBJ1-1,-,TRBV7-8,TGTGCCAGCAGCTTAGACTCCCGGGACACTGAAGCTTTCTTT,CASSLDSRDTEAFF
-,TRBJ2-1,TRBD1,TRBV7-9,TGTGCCAGCAGCTTCTGGACAGGGGGCCGCAATGAGCAGTTCTTC,CASSFWTGGRNEQFF
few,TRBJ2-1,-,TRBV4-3,TGCGCCAGCAGCCAAGATACCAGCGGGGAGCAGTTCTTC,CASSQDTSGEQFF
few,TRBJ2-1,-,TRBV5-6,TGTGCCAGCAGCCCGCGGGACTCCTACAATGAGCAGTTCTTC,CASSPRDSYNEQFF
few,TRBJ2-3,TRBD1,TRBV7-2,TGTGCCAGCAGCTTAGTAGCGACAGGGGGAGATACGCAGTATTTT,CASSLVATGGDTQYF
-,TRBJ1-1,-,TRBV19,TGTGCCAGTAGTACCCAGGTTATGCACACTGAAGCTTTCTTT,CASSTQVMHTEAFF
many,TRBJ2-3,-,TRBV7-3,TGTGCCAGCAGCTTAATATCCGGGAGCACAGATACGCAGTATTTT,CASSLISGSTDTQYF
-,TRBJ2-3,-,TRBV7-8,TGTGCCAGCAGCTTAGTAGGCGGGAACACAGATACGCAGTATTTT,CASSLVGGNTDTQYF
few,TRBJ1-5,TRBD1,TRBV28,TGTGCCAGCAGCCCACCGGGACAGGGGCATCAGCCCCAGCATTTT,CASSPPGQGHQPQHF
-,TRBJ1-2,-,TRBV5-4,TGTGCCAGCAGCTCCCCGCGTCGGGGGACCTATGGCTACACCTTC,CASSSPRRGTYGYTF
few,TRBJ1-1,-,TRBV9,TGTGCCAGCAGCGTAGCCGGGAACACTGAAGCTTTCTTT,CASSVAGNTEAFF
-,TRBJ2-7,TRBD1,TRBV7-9,TGTGCCAGCAGCTGGGGCCGGGACAGCTCCTACGAGCAGTACTTC,CASSWGRDSSYEQYF
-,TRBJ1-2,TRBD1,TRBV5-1,TGCGCCAGCAGCTCCCCCGAAGGGGGCGACTATGGCTACACCTTC,CASSSPEGGDYGYTF
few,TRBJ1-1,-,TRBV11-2,TGTGCCAGCAGACTAGGGCTTCAGACTGACACTGAAGCTTTCTTT,CASRLGLQTDTEAFF
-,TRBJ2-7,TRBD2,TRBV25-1,TGTGCCAGCAGTGAAGGTCCTAGCGGGAGGGGGCTTGAGGAGCAGTACTTC,CASSEGPSGRGLEEQYF
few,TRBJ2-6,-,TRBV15,TGTGCCACCAGCAGAGTTCACGGGGGGGCCAACGTCCTGACTTTC,CATSRVHGGANVLTF
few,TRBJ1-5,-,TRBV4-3,TGCGCCAGCAGCCCTGGAGCCGCAGACGGTAGGCAGCCCCAGCATTTT,CASSPGAADGRQPQHF
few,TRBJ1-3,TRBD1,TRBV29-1,TGCAGCGCGGGTCGGACAGGCGGAAACACCATATATTTT,CSAGRTGGNTIYF
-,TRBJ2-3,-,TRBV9,TGTGCCAGCAGCACCCCGACAGGATTTGGCACAGATACGCAGTATTTT,CASSTPTGFGTDTQYF
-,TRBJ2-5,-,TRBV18,TGTGCCAGCTCACCGTCTAGCGTGGGAGAGACCCAGTACTTC,CASSPSSVGETQYF
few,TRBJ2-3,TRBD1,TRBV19,TGTGCCAGTACAGCAGGGGGCGCAGATACGCAGTATTTT,CASTAGGADTQYF
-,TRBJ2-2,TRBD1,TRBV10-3,TGTGCCATCAGTGAACGGACAGGGAACACCGGGGAGCTGTTTTTT,CAISERTGNTGELFF